This is a list of T cell receptor beta chains from one sample in a study of T cell repertoires in cytomegalovirus infection. TCRdb re-analysed the reads in MiXCR, keeping a single row per CDR3 protein. In the table there are fewer than 200,000 distinct CDR3 sequences, under 15% of which are singletons. The sequenced sample was PBMCs. The source is a human donor in good health (CMV status not recorded). Some clones in this sample may be carry-over from other donors' samples. CDR3s include the opening cysteine and the closing phenylalanine or tryptophan. Fields, in order: D gene, J gene, clone size, V gene, CDR3 DNA, CDR3 protein. The D gene is left open where the match is weak. Size values are once, few and many counts, or a class for expanded clones, and some rows have none.

D: TRBD1
J: TRBJ2-1
size: -
V: TRBV29-1
DNA: TGCAGCGTTGAATGGAGGGACAGGGGCTACAATGAGCAGTTCTTC
CDR3: CSVEWRDRGYNEQFF

D: TRBD1
J: TRBJ2-3
size: many
V: TRBV4-1
DNA: TGCGCCAGCAGCCAAGGGACAGGGCCCCAGTATTTT
CDR3: CASSQGTGPQYF

D: -
J: TRBJ2-7
size: -
V: TRBV7-2
DNA: TGTGCCAGCAGCTCCCGAGGACAGAAAACCAACGAGCAGTACTTC
CDR3: CASSSRGQKTNEQYF

D: -
J: TRBJ2-7
size: few
V: TRBV29-1
DNA: TGCAGCGCAGGGGGGGGTCCCTACGAGCAGTACTTC
CDR3: CSAGGGPYEQYF

D: TRBD2
J: TRBJ2-2
size: -
V: TRBV6-6
DNA: TGTGCCAGCAGTTACGGATTGAGAGGGGCTAGCGGTAACACCGGGGAGCTGTTTTTT
CDR3: CASSYGLRGASGNTGELFF

D: -
J: TRBJ2-5
size: many
V: TRBV7-2
DNA: TGTGCCAGCAGCTTACCCCGACAGCTTCAAGAGACCCAGTACTTC
CDR3: CASSLPRQLQETQYF

D: -
J: TRBJ2-1
size: many
V: TRBV10-3
DNA: TGTGCCATCAGTGAGTCCCAGGGGCGCCACAATGAGCAGTTCTTC
CDR3: CAISESQGRHNEQFF

D: TRBD1
J: TRBJ1-1
size: few
V: TRBV6-5
DNA: TGTGCCAGCAGTGCCCTACCGGGACAGGGGGCGAACACTGAAGCTTTCTTT
CDR3: CASSALPGQGANTEAFF

D: TRBD2
J: TRBJ2-5
size: few
V: TRBV20-1
DNA: TGCAGTGCTAAAGAAGTTTTGGGGGGGTCAGAGACCCAGTACTTC
CDR3: CSAKEVLGGSETQYF

D: -
J: TRBJ1-5
size: -
V: TRBV10-3
DNA: TGTGCCATCAGTGAGTCGACAGGAATCGAGCCCCAGCATTTT
CDR3: CAISESTGIEPQHF

D: -
J: TRBJ2-1
size: many
V: TRBV19
DNA: TGTGCCAGTACTATTGGGGGGGAGCAGTTCTTC
CDR3: CASTIGGEQFF

D: TRBD1
J: TRBJ1-1
size: many
V: TRBV7-2
DNA: TGTGCCAGCAGCTACAGGGGGAACACTGAAGCTTTCTTT
CDR3: CASSYRGNTEAFF

D: -
J: TRBJ1-3
size: -
V: TRBV28
DNA: TGTGCCAGCAGTTCACAGGGAAGGCACTCTGGAAACACCATATATTTT
CDR3: CASSSQGRHSGNTIYF

D: -
J: TRBJ2-3
size: -
V: TRBV29-1
DNA: TGCAGCGTTGAGGGCGCTCCTAGCACAGATACGCAGTATTTT
CDR3: CSVEGAPSTDTQYF

D: -
J: TRBJ1-5
size: many
V: TRBV7-9
DNA: TGTGCCAGCAGCGTTTTAGGGGGGAGCAATCAGCCCCAGCATTTT
CDR3: CASSVLGGSNQPQHF

D: -
J: TRBJ2-1
size: -
V: TRBV20-1
DNA: TGCAGTGCTAGCCCACTAGGTCTTCATGAGCAGTTCTTC
CDR3: CSASPLGLHEQFF

D: -
J: TRBJ2-5
size: -
V: TRBV4-2
DNA: TGTGCCAGCAGCCTGGACTTGGGGACGGAGACCCAGTACTTC
CDR3: CASSLDLGTETQYF

D: TRBD2
J: TRBJ2-1
size: many
V: TRBV10-2
DNA: TGCGCCAGCAGTGAGTCCGGACTAGCGGGGGGGCCCTACAATGAGCAGTTCTTC
CDR3: CASSESGLAGGPYNEQFF

D: TRBD1
J: TRBJ1-1
size: many
V: TRBV4-1
DNA: TGCGCCAGCAGTCCAAAACAGGGGGCGAACACTGAAGCTTTCTTT
CDR3: CASSPKQGANTEAFF

D: -
J: TRBJ1-6
size: many
V: TRBV4-2
DNA: TGTGCCAGCAGCCGTTCGTGGGCCGATAATTCACCCCTCCACTTT
CDR3: CASSRSWADNSPLHF

D: TRBD2
J: TRBJ2-1
size: few
V: TRBV24-1
DNA: TGTGCCACCAGTGATTGGACTAGCGGGAGGGCCGATGAGCAGTTCTTC
CDR3: CATSDWTSGRADEQFF

D: -
J: TRBJ2-2
size: -
V: TRBV6-2/TRBV6-3
DNA: TGTGCCGGCTCCAGGGGCGGGGTGAACACCGGGGAGCTGTTTTTT
CDR3: CAGSRGGVNTGELFF

D: -
J: TRBJ2-3
size: few
V: TRBV10-3
DNA: TGTGCCATCAGCGGGGCCGGGGGAACAGATACGCAGTATTTT
CDR3: CAISGAGGTDTQYF

D: TRBD2
J: TRBJ2-1
size: few
V: TRBV9
DNA: TGTGCCAGCAGCGCTAGCGGGAGGGCCGACTACAATGAGCAGTTCTTC
CDR3: CASSASGRADYNEQFF

D: -
J: TRBJ2-1
size: -
V: TRBV7-9
DNA: TGTGCCAGCAGCCCCGGAGGGAAAGCGGGCGGTGAGCAGTTCTTC
CDR3: CASSPGGKAGGEQFF